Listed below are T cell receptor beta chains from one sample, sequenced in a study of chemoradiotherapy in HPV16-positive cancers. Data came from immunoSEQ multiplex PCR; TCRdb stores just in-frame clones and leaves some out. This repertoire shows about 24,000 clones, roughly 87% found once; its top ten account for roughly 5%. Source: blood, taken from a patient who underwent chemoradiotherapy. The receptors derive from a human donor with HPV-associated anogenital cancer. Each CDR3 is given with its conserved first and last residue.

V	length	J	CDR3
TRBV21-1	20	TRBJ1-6	CASSKESVTMKRSYNSPLHF
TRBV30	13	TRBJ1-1	CAWSVSSRTEAFF
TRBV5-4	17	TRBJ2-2	CASSAGGSGGGAGELFF
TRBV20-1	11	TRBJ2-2	CSASLEGELFF
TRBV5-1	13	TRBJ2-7	CASSYRERGEQYF
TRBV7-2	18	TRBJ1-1	CASSSRGQGASMNTEAFF
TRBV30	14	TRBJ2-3	CAWSRLGQKDTQYF
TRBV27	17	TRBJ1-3	CASSLSKGAKAGNTIYF
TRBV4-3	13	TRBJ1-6	CASSPQVGQILHF
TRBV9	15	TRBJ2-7	CASSVGADTSYEQYF
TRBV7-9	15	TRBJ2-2	CASSPPWGDAGELFF
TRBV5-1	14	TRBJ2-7	CASSTGTGGYEQYF
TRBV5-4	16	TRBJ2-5	CASSRIPAMYQETQYF
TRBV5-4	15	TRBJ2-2	CASEVPGDHTGELFF
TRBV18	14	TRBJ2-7	CASSGTGGNYEQYF
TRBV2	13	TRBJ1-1	CASSQGARTEAFF
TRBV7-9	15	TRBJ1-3	CASSLVVSSGNTIYF
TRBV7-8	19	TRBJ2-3	CASSLVGTSGGPSTDTQYF
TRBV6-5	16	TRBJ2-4	CASSYGGGGGVNIQYF
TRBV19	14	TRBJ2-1	CASSDRAPYNEQFF